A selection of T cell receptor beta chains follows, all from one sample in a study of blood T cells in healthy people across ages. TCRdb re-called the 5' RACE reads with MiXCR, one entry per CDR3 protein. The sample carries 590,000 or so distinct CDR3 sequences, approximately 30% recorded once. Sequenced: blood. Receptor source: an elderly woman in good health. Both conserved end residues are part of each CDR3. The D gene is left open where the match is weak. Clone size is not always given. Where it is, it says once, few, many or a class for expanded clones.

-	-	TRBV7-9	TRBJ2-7	TGTGCCAGCAGCTTAGGGCCAGGGGACCTCTACGAGCAGTACTTC	CASSLGPGDLYEQYF
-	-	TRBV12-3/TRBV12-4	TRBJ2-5	TGTGCCAGCAGCGTTCCAGGGGGGGACGAGACCCAGTACTTC	CASSVPGGDETQYF
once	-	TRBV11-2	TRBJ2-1	TGTGCCAGCAGCTCTTACCGGACTGGAACAGAAGAGCAGTTCTTC	CASSSYRTGTEEQFF
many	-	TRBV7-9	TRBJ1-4	TGTGCCAGCAGCTTTGGGGCAACTAATGAAAAACTGTTTTTT	CASSFGATNEKLFF
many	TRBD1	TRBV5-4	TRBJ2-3	TGTGCCAGCAGGGGGACAGACGGTGGCACAGATACGCAGTATTTT	CASRGTDGGTDTQYF
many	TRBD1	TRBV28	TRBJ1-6	TGTGCCAGCAGCCGGGAAGAGGGGGCGAATTCACCCCTCCACTTT	CASSREEGANSPLHF
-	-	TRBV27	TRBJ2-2	TGTGCCAGCATGTTACCGGGCGGGACCGGGGAGCTGTTTTTT	CASMLPGGTGELFF
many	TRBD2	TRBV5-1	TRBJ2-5	TGCGCCAGCAGCTTGACAGCGGGGTCTCGAGAGACCCAGTACTTC	CASSLTAGSRETQYF
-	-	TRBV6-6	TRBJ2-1	TGTGCCAGCAGTTACTCGAAGACAGCCCGGGGGCAGTTCTTC	CASSYSKTARGQFF
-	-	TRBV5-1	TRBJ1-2	TGCGCCAGCAGCTCATACCGTCCAGGAGACTCTTATGGCTACACCTTC	CASSSYRPGDSYGYTF
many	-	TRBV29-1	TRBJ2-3	TGCAGCGTTCCGCAGGGGTCGGTGACAGATACGCAGTATTTT	CSVPQGSVTDTQYF
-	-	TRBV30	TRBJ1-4	TGTGCCTGGAGTCGCGCAGAAAAACTGTTTTTT	CAWSRAEKLFF
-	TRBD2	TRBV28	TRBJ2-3	TGTGCCAGCAGTTTAATATTAGCGGGGGGGGGTAGCACAGATACGCAGTATTTT	CASSLILAGGGSTDTQYF
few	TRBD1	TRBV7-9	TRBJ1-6	TGTGCCAGCAGCTTGGGAGGACAGGGGACCAAGTCACCCCTCCACTTT	CASSLGGQGTKSPLHF
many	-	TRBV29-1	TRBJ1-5	TGCAGCGTTGTTTGGCAGGGACAGCCCCAGCATTTT	CSVVWQGQPQHF
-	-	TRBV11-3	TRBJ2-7	TGTGCCAGCAGCCGTCGGGTGAGTGGGGACAATGAGCAGTACTTC	CASSRRVSGDNEQYF